This T cell receptor beta chain was found in a study of technical replicates of blood from a few donors. The CDR3 covers 15 residues. Germline V CDR1 and CDR2: LGHNA, YSLEER. Trimming took off 1 base at V and 3 bases at J, with 10 bases between the two ends. The data were produced by immunoSEQ multiplex PCR, yet TCRdb's version contains in-frame clones alone and is incomplete. Of approximately 81,000 clones listed, about 81% were seen once; the top ten hold around 3.9%. The sample consisted of PBMCs. This TCR came from a human donor in good health. Some clones in this sample may be carry-over from other donors' samples. The chain is built from TRBV4-3 and TRBJ1-5; tentatively, D is TRBD1 (5 bases). CDR3 sequence reads: CASSQGTLHNQPQHF. In DNA form, the CDR3 reads TGCGCCAGCAGCCAAGGGACACTTCACAATCAGCCCCAGCATTTT.